A selection of T cell receptor beta chains follows, all from one sample in a study of blood T cell repertoires in COVID-19. Repertoires were generated with immunoSEQ multiplex PCR, while TCRdb's copy carries only in-frame clones and drops some. The sample lists 110,000 to 150,000 clones, approximately 88% occurring once. The sequencing input was PBMCs or T cells enriched from blood (not recorded which). These receptors were taken from a man in his forties or fifties with acute COVID-19. The CDR3 runs from the conserved cysteine through the conserved F or W. D genes are given only for firm matches. Only part of the rows carry a size: once, few, many, or a class if the clone is expanded.

d_call: TRBD2; v_call: TRBV11-3; j_call: TRBJ2-1; clone_size: NA; cdr3_nt: TGTGCCAGCAGCTTAGATCCTGGCGGGGGATACAATGAGCAGTTCTTC; cdr3_aa: CASSLDPGGGYNEQFF
d_call: NA; v_call: TRBV7-2; j_call: TRBJ2-1; clone_size: NA; cdr3_nt: TGTGCCAGCAGCATACTAGCACTTACTAGGGAGCAGTTCTTC; cdr3_aa: CASSILALTREQFF
d_call: TRBD1; v_call: TRBV5-1; j_call: TRBJ1-3; clone_size: NA; cdr3_nt: TGCGCCAGCAGCGAACAGGGGGCGGGAAACACCATATATTTT; cdr3_aa: CASSEQGAGNTIYF
d_call: TRBD1; v_call: TRBV14; j_call: TRBJ2-7; clone_size: NA; cdr3_nt: TGTGCCAGCAGCCAAGGGGGCCCTGGGACAGGGCAGGTTTACGAGCAGTACTTC; cdr3_aa: CASSQGGPGTGQVYEQYF
d_call: TRBD1; v_call: TRBV19; j_call: TRBJ1-6; clone_size: NA; cdr3_nt: TGTGCCAGTAGTTTTCGCTCGGGACAGGGGGGAAATTCACCCCTCCACTTT; cdr3_aa: CASSFRSGQGGNSPLHF
d_call: NA; v_call: TRBV6-2/TRBV6-3; j_call: TRBJ2-1; clone_size: NA; cdr3_nt: TGTGCCAGCAGTTACGAGCAGGGCCTTATCTCCTACAATGAGCAGTTCTTC; cdr3_aa: CASSYEQGLISYNEQFF
d_call: NA; v_call: TRBV7-6; j_call: TRBJ2-1; clone_size: NA; cdr3_nt: TGTGCCAGCAGCCTTCACAATGAGCAGTTCTTC; cdr3_aa: CASSLHNEQFF
d_call: TRBD2; v_call: TRBV7-2; j_call: TRBJ2-5; clone_size: NA; cdr3_nt: TGTGCCAGCAGTTTAGCGGGCCAACAAGAGACCCAGTACTTC; cdr3_aa: CASSLAGQQETQYF
d_call: TRBD2; v_call: TRBV30; j_call: TRBJ2-2; clone_size: NA; cdr3_nt: TGTGCCTGGAGTACCGGGGGGATTACCGGGGAGCTGTTTTTT; cdr3_aa: CAWSTGGITGELFF
d_call: TRBD2; v_call: TRBV5-1; j_call: TRBJ2-2; clone_size: NA; cdr3_nt: TGCGCCAGCAGCATCTCTAGCGGGGGGCCTTCGAACACCGGGGAGCTGTTTTTT; cdr3_aa: CASSISSGGPSNTGELFF
d_call: TRBD1; v_call: TRBV6-5; j_call: TRBJ1-3; clone_size: NA; cdr3_nt: TGTGCCAGCAGTCAGCAGGGGGCTGGAAACACCATATATTTT; cdr3_aa: CASSQQGAGNTIYF
d_call: NA; v_call: TRBV18; j_call: TRBJ2-1; clone_size: NA; cdr3_nt: TGTGCCAGCTCACCACCGAGGGAGACTTTCCCCCCCAACAATGAGCAGTTCTTC; cdr3_aa: CASSPPRETFPPNNEQFF
d_call: NA; v_call: TRBV4-2; j_call: TRBJ1-6; clone_size: few; cdr3_nt: TGTGCCAGCAGCCAAGCACAGTATAATTCACCCCTCCACTTT; cdr3_aa: CASSQAQYNSPLHF
d_call: NA; v_call: TRBV3-1/TRBV3-2; j_call: TRBJ2-3; clone_size: NA; cdr3_nt: TGTGCCAGCAGCTTACCTTACGGGCTGGAGGCGCCAGATACGCAGTATTTT; cdr3_aa: CASSLPYGLEAPDTQYF
d_call: NA; v_call: TRBV19; j_call: TRBJ2-2; clone_size: few; cdr3_nt: TGTGCCAGTAGTCGCCAGGACACCGGGGAGCTGTTTTTT; cdr3_aa: CASSRQDTGELFF
d_call: NA; v_call: TRBV4-3; j_call: TRBJ2-7; clone_size: NA; cdr3_nt: TGCGCCAGCAGCCAGGAAAGACAGGCGCCCTACGAGCAGTACTTC; cdr3_aa: CASSQERQAPYEQYF
d_call: TRBD1; v_call: TRBV5-1; j_call: TRBJ2-2; clone_size: NA; cdr3_nt: TGCGCCAGCAGCAGGGACAGGGGTGTCACCGGGGAGCTGTTTTTT; cdr3_aa: CASSRDRGVTGELFF
d_call: TRBD1; v_call: TRBV7-2; j_call: TRBJ1-1; clone_size: NA; cdr3_nt: TGTGCCAGCAGTCCTGGGTACAGGGGGCGAGGGACTGAAGCTTTCTTT; cdr3_aa: CASSPGYRGRGTEAFF
d_call: NA; v_call: TRBV18; j_call: TRBJ1-2; clone_size: NA; cdr3_nt: TGTGCCAGCTCACCATTTAATTCGCGGGGGGGCAGTAACTATGGCTACACCTTC; cdr3_aa: CASSPFNSRGGSNYGYTF
d_call: TRBD1; v_call: TRBV19; j_call: TRBJ2-1; clone_size: NA; cdr3_nt: TGTGCCAGTAGTATAGTTTTCGGGACAGGGGCCCCTCGCCACAATGAGCAGTTCTTC; cdr3_aa: CASSIVFGTGAPRHNEQFF
d_call: NA; v_call: TRBV7-2; j_call: TRBJ1-2; clone_size: NA; cdr3_nt: TGTGCCAGCAGCTTAGGTTTACAGGGTTATGGCTACACCTTC; cdr3_aa: CASSLGLQGYGYTF
d_call: TRBD1; v_call: TRBV4-1; j_call: TRBJ2-7; clone_size: NA; cdr3_nt: TGCGCCAGCAGTCCCGGACAGGGGGCCAACGAGCAGTACTTC; cdr3_aa: CASSPGQGANEQYF
d_call: NA; v_call: TRBV6-5; j_call: TRBJ1-2; clone_size: NA; cdr3_nt: TGTGCCAGCAGAACTCGGGAAGGCTACACCTTC; cdr3_aa: CASRTREGYTF
d_call: NA; v_call: TRBV15; j_call: TRBJ1-6; clone_size: NA; cdr3_nt: TGTGCCACCAGCAGAGATTCGGACAGAAGCAATTCACCCCTCCACTTT; cdr3_aa: CATSRDSDRSNSPLHF
d_call: NA; v_call: TRBV6-5; j_call: TRBJ1-2; clone_size: NA; cdr3_nt: TGTGCCAGCAGTACCCAGGGGCTCCACTATGGCTACACCTTC; cdr3_aa: CASSTQGLHYGYTF
d_call: NA; v_call: TRBV29-1; j_call: TRBJ1-5; clone_size: NA; cdr3_nt: TGCAGCGTTGGGCGGGGAGGGGACGATCAGCCCCAGCATTTT; cdr3_aa: CSVGRGGDDQPQHF
d_call: TRBD1; v_call: TRBV2; j_call: TRBJ1-2; clone_size: NA; cdr3_nt: TGTGCCAGCAGCCCACAGGGGGACCCCTATGGCTACACCTTC; cdr3_aa: CASSPQGDPYGYTF
d_call: TRBD2; v_call: TRBV5-4; j_call: TRBJ2-3; clone_size: few; cdr3_nt: TGTGCCAGCAGCCCCAGGACTAGCGGGAGGTCAGATACGCAGTATTTT; cdr3_aa: CASSPRTSGRSDTQYF
d_call: TRBD1; v_call: TRBV6-2/TRBV6-3; j_call: TRBJ2-2; clone_size: NA; cdr3_nt: TGTGCCGGCAGTTACGACCTCAAACAGGGGGCTCGGACCGGGGAGCTGTTTTTT; cdr3_aa: CAGSYDLKQGARTGELFF
d_call: NA; v_call: TRBV7-2; j_call: TRBJ1-6; clone_size: once; cdr3_nt: TGTGCCAGCAGCAGTGGACAGTCGGGTACGGCCGATTCACCCCTCCACTTT; cdr3_aa: CASSSGQSGTADSPLHF
d_call: NA; v_call: TRBV19; j_call: TRBJ1-6; clone_size: NA; cdr3_nt: TGTGCCAGTAGTACGGCTTGGGGGGAGGCACCCCTCCACTTT; cdr3_aa: CASSTAWGEAPLHF
d_call: NA; v_call: TRBV5-1; j_call: TRBJ1-5; clone_size: NA; cdr3_nt: TGCGCCAGCAGCTTGGCGGGGGTTCGGGGACAGCCCCAGCATTTT; cdr3_aa: CASSLAGVRGQPQHF
d_call: TRBD1; v_call: TRBV4-3; j_call: TRBJ2-1; clone_size: NA; cdr3_nt: TGCGCCAGCAGCCAAGATCGAAGGACAGGAGAAGTGTCCTACAATGAGCAGTTCTTC; cdr3_aa: CASSQDRRTGEVSYNEQFF
d_call: NA; v_call: TRBV2; j_call: TRBJ2-1; clone_size: once; cdr3_nt: TGTGCCAGCAGTGAAGCGCGAGCGGGCGTCTACAATGAGCAGTTCTTC; cdr3_aa: CASSEARAGVYNEQFF
d_call: TRBD1; v_call: TRBV7-2; j_call: TRBJ1-3; clone_size: NA; cdr3_nt: TGTGCCAGCAGCTCCACAGGGGGGAGAGCTGGAAACACCATATATTTT; cdr3_aa: CASSSTGGRAGNTIYF
d_call: TRBD1; v_call: TRBV3-1/TRBV3-2; j_call: TRBJ1-2; clone_size: few; cdr3_nt: TGTGCCAGCAGCGCTCGTCCGGGACAGGGGCCCCGGGGGGGCTACACCTTC; cdr3_aa: CASSARPGQGPRGGYTF
d_call: NA; v_call: TRBV5-1; j_call: TRBJ2-7; clone_size: NA; cdr3_nt: TGCGCCAGCAGCCCATTACAAACCTACGAGCAGTACTTC; cdr3_aa: CASSPLQTYEQYF
d_call: NA; v_call: TRBV10-1; j_call: TRBJ1-3; clone_size: NA; cdr3_nt: TGCGCCAGCAAGGCCGGGACGGGAGGGAGGGACACCATATATTTT; cdr3_aa: CASKAGTGGRDTIYF
d_call: NA; v_call: TRBV7-9; j_call: TRBJ2-7; clone_size: NA; cdr3_nt: TGTGCCAGCAGCTTAGTCTTAGCAGGGCGCAACGAGCAGTACTTC; cdr3_aa: CASSLVLAGRNEQYF
d_call: NA; v_call: TRBV27; j_call: TRBJ2-5; clone_size: NA; cdr3_nt: TGTGCCAGCAGTTTTGGGCTAGCGCTGCGGGAAGAGACCCAGTACTTC; cdr3_aa: CASSFGLALREETQYF
d_call: TRBD1; v_call: TRBV6-5; j_call: TRBJ1-3; clone_size: NA; cdr3_nt: TGTGCCAGCAGTTTTCCCCAGGGGGCAAGTGGAAACACCATATATTTT; cdr3_aa: CASSFPQGASGNTIYF
d_call: NA; v_call: TRBV7-2; j_call: TRBJ2-4; clone_size: NA; cdr3_nt: TGTGCCAGCAGCTTAGAAAGGGGGAACATTCAGTACTTC; cdr3_aa: CASSLERGNIQYF
d_call: NA; v_call: TRBV7-2; j_call: TRBJ1-1; clone_size: NA; cdr3_nt: TGTGCCAGCAGCCCGAGTAGACAGGCCCAGGAGGTTTTCTTT; cdr3_aa: CASSPSRQAQEVFF